One TCR beta chain is described in this entry. Measured with immunoSEQ multiplex PCR; TCRdb has only the in-frame clones, and not every one. The table has approximately 61,000 clones, around three quarters seen once. The V end lost 4 bases, the J end lost 3 bases, and 16 bases lay between the germline ends. Germline V gene data show CDR1 as GTSNPN and CDR2 as SVGIG (reference sequence). This CDR3 region has 15 residues. The sample originates from a study of memory CD4+ T cells and cytomegalovirus serostatus. Study as a whole: Healthy Belgian adult donors included roughly nine CMV-positive and some 24 CMV-negative people.

The sort gate was single viable CD3+CD4+CD8-CD45RO+ cells for memory CD4+ T cells. Donors' CMV status reflects serum IgG against pp150, pp28, p38, p52. After thawing, CD4+ T cells were positively selected. This chain joins TRBV30 and TRBJ2-1, with a possible D match to TRBD1 (6 bases). This sequence was found in an adult in good health and CMV-seronegative. Some clones in this sample may be carry-over from other donors' samples. Material for sequencing was memory CD4+ T cells from blood. In DNA, the CDR3 is TGTGCCTGGACTCGCCCCGGACAGAGCTACAATGAGCAGTTCTTC. It is translated as CAWTRPGQSYNEQFF. Drawing the rest from reference TRBV30 and TRBJ2-1, the complete variable domain is SQTIHQWPATLVQPVGSPLSLECTVEGTSNPNLYWYRQAAGRGLQLLFYSVGIGQISSEVPQNLSASRPQDRQFILSSKKLLLSDSGFYLCAWTRPGQSYNEQFFGPGTRLTVL.